This T cell receptor (beta chain) was sequenced for a study of Graves' ophthalmopathy and Graves' hyperthyroidism. Scientists amplified the TCR beta CDR3 regions from RNA transcripts. An initial RT-PCR round employing HTBI primers preceded a second-round multiplex PCR. TCRdb used MiXCR to reprocess the multiplex PCR reads, holding one entry per CDR3 protein. The sample carries about 660,000 distinct CDR3 sequences, roughly two fifths recorded once. For donors with ophthalmopathy, the disease showed moderate-to-severe activity, reached CAS ≥3 and NOSPECS ≥4, and had lasted under 3 months. The V gene's germline CDR1 is SGDLS and CDR2 YYNGEE. The CDR3 has 18 amino acids. Trimming cost V 3 bases and J 6 bases, with 27 bases left between them. This clonotype has only one observation.

This chain uses TRBV9 with TRBJ1-1; TRBD1 is a possible D gene (5 bases). The sequencing sample was made of peripheral blood. The TCR comes from an adult man with Graves' ophthalmopathy. The CDR3 DNA reads as TGTGCCAGCAGCGCGACACCGGGGAGGGGAGTGGGACTGGCTGAAGCTTTCTTT. This gives the protein CASSATPGRGVGLAEAFF. The variable domain in full, completed from reference TRBV9 and TRBJ1-1, reads DSGVTQTPKHLITATGQRVTLRCSPRSGDLSVYWYQQSLDQGLQFLIQYYNGEERAKGNILERFSAQQFPDLHSELNLSSLELGDSALYFCASSATPGRGVGLAEAFFGQGTRLTVV.